Shown below are 14 T cell receptor beta chains from a single sample sequenced in a study of CD8 T cells in ankylosing spondylitis. TCRdb reanalysed the 5' RACE reads using MiXCR and keeps one entry per CDR3 protein. The table has 120,000 to 150,000 distinct CDR3 sequences, 7% to 10% seen once. Sample: synovial fluid, either unsorted or a sorted T cell fraction (not recorded which). These receptors came from a male donor with ankylosing spondylitis.

Many counts were recorded for this clonotype. J is TRBJ1-2 and V is TRBV5-1; possibly TRBD1 for D (5 bases). The length of the CDR3 is 13 residues. Trimming stripped 0 bases from V and 9 bases from J, with 12 bases between. The germline V gene encodes CDR1 SGHRS and CDR2 YFSETQ. This CDR3 reads CASSLDTGGCYTF. As DNA, the CDR3 is TGCGCCAGCAGCTTGGATACAGGAGGTTGCTACACCTTC.

In its sample, this clonotype was seen many times. The genes are TRBV9 and TRBJ2-3; the D gene is possibly TRBD2 (6 bases). The ends were cut back, 0 bases at V and 6 bases at J, with 14 bases in the middle. Germline V gene data show CDR1 as SGDLS and CDR2 as YYNGEE. This CDR3 comprises 15 residues. In DNA form, the CDR3 reads TGTGCCAGCAGCGTAGGGACACTCAGCGGGGATACGCAGTATTTT. Protein: CASSVGTLSGDTQYF.

This clonotype appeared a few times. The rearrangement uses TRBV28 and TRBJ1-2; no definite D call. V was clipped by 3 bases and J by 4 bases, with 12 bases between them. The CDR3 spans 14 residues. Germline loops: CDR1 MDHEN, CDR2 SYDVKM. CDR3 coding DNA: TGTGCCAGCAGTTTCCCGGGCGAAGGCTATGGCTACACCTTC. Protein product: CASSFPGEGYGYTF.

The V call is TRBV11-2, the J call TRBJ2-3; possibly TRBD2 for D (6 bases). This CDR3 contains 20 residues. The V gene's germline CDR1 is SGHAT and CDR2 FQNNGV. V lost 0 bases and J lost 3, with 25 bases in between. The CDR3 nucleotides read TGTGCCAGCAGCTTAGAAACAGGACGGTGGGGCGACGGGAGAACAGATACGCAGTATTTT. Translating it yields CASSLETGRWGDGRTDTQYF.

The chain links TRBV28 to TRBJ2-7; 11 nucleotides match TRBD2. This CDR3 spans 15 amino acids. V shed 4 bases and J 4 bases; nucleotides not matched to a gene: 6. The germline gives CDR1 MDHEN, CDR2 SYDVKM. CDR3 DNA sequence: TGTGCCAGCAGTTCACTAGCGGGAGACCTGTACGAGCAGTACTTC. Its translation is CASSSLAGDLYEQYF.

A note on this clonotype: A much bigger clone sits one base away, suggesting this may be a read error. No conserved phenylalanine or tryptophan ends this CDR3, so it is likely a read error. The chain is built from TRBV4-3 and TRBJ2-7, with D uncertain. The germline V and J ends were trimmed by 1 base and 0 bases, with 4 bases remaining between them. The CDR3 runs to 13 residues. Germline CDR1 reads LGHNA; CDR2 reads YSLEER. As DNA, the CDR3 is TGCGCCAGCAGCCAAGGATCCTCCTACGAGCAGTACCTC. Translated, it gives CASSQGSSYEQYL.

This clonotype was recorded a few times. CDR3 sequence (DNA): TGTGCCAGCAGCAAAGGCAACTCCTACGAGCAGTACTTC. It encodes CASSKGNSYEQYF. V and J are TRBV21-1 and TRBJ2-7. TRBV21-1 is flagged as a pseudogene. This CDR3 has 13 residues.

At least ten counts were recorded for this clonotype. The V and J genes are TRBV5-1 and TRBJ1-5; weak D call: TRBD1 (6 bases). The CDR3 spans 14 residues. The V gene's germline CDR1 is SGHRS and CDR2 YFSETQ. Between the trimmed V and J ends, which lost 1 base and 6 bases, there was a span of 11 bases. In DNA form, the CDR3 reads TGCGCCAGCAGCTTGTATCGGGGGGCTCAGCCCCAGCATTTT. Protein: CASSLYRGAQPQHF.

The rearrangement uses TRBV10-3 and TRBJ1-5; the match to TRBD1 covers 9 bases. V shed 4 bases and J 3 bases; nucleotides not matched to a gene: 10. From germline, CDR1 is ENHRY and CDR2 SYGVKD. This CDR3 comprises 17 residues. CDR3 in DNA: TGTGCCATCAGTGGTGGGACAGGGCCCACTACCAATCAGCCCCAGCATTTT. As protein: CAISGGTGPTTNQPQHF.

This clonotype was counted between two and nine times. J is TRBJ2-7 and V is TRBV3-1; possibly TRBD1 or TRBD2 for D (5 bases each). The V gene lost 4 bases and the J gene lost 6 bases, with 16 bases spanning the gap. This CDR3 has 14 amino acids. CDR1 LGHDT and CDR2 YNNKEL come from the germline V gene (reference sequence). The CDR3 region has the DNA TGTGCCAGCAGCCTTGTGAGGGGACCTGGCGAGCAGTACTTC. Amino acid sequence: CASSLVRGPGEQYF.

In this sample, this clonotype turned up a few times. CDR3 nucleotide sequence: TGTGCCAGCGAGTCCTCCGGGAGGAACGAGCAGTACTTC. Translated, it gives CASESSGRNEQYF. The chain uses TRBV10-3 and TRBJ2-7, with TRBD2 matching 7 bases. CDR1 is ENHRY and CDR2 is SYGVKD in the germline V gene. Trimming removed 10 bases from V and 5 bases from J; junction bases left unmatched: 11. CDR3 length: 13 residues.

This clonotype showed up just a few times. The J gene is TRBJ1-2, the V gene TRBV5-1, with D possibly matching TRBD1 (5 bases). The germline V gene encodes CDR1 SGHRS and CDR2 YFSETQ. This CDR3 is built from 14 residues. V lost 0 bases, J lost 8 bases, and 14 bases lay in between. The CDR3 is CASSLAGLGRGYTF. CDR3 coding DNA: TGCGCCAGCAGCTTGGCCGGACTGGGGCGCGGCTACACCTTC.

The chain recombines TRBV20-1 with TRBJ2-7; 9 nucleotides line up with TRBD2. The trim removed 1 base at V and 2 bases at J, leaving 3 bases unmatched. Germline V gene data show CDR1 as DFQATT and CDR2 as SNEGSKA (reference sequence). CDR3 size: 14 residues. The CDR3 here is CSARVGTSTYEQYF. The CDR3 DNA sequence: TGCAGTGCTAGAGTGGGGACTAGCACCTACGAGCAGTACTTC.

This clonotype occurred many times. The rearrangement links TRBV20-1 to TRBJ2-5; no clear D. Germline V CDR1 and CDR2: DFQATT, SNEGSKA (reference sequence). The CDR3 totals 13 residues. Trimming left V 2 bases short and J 1 base short, with 8 bases between. The CDR3 DNA sequence: TGCAGTGCTAGAATACTTCCCCAAGAGACCCAGTACTTC. Translated, it gives CSARILPQETQYF.